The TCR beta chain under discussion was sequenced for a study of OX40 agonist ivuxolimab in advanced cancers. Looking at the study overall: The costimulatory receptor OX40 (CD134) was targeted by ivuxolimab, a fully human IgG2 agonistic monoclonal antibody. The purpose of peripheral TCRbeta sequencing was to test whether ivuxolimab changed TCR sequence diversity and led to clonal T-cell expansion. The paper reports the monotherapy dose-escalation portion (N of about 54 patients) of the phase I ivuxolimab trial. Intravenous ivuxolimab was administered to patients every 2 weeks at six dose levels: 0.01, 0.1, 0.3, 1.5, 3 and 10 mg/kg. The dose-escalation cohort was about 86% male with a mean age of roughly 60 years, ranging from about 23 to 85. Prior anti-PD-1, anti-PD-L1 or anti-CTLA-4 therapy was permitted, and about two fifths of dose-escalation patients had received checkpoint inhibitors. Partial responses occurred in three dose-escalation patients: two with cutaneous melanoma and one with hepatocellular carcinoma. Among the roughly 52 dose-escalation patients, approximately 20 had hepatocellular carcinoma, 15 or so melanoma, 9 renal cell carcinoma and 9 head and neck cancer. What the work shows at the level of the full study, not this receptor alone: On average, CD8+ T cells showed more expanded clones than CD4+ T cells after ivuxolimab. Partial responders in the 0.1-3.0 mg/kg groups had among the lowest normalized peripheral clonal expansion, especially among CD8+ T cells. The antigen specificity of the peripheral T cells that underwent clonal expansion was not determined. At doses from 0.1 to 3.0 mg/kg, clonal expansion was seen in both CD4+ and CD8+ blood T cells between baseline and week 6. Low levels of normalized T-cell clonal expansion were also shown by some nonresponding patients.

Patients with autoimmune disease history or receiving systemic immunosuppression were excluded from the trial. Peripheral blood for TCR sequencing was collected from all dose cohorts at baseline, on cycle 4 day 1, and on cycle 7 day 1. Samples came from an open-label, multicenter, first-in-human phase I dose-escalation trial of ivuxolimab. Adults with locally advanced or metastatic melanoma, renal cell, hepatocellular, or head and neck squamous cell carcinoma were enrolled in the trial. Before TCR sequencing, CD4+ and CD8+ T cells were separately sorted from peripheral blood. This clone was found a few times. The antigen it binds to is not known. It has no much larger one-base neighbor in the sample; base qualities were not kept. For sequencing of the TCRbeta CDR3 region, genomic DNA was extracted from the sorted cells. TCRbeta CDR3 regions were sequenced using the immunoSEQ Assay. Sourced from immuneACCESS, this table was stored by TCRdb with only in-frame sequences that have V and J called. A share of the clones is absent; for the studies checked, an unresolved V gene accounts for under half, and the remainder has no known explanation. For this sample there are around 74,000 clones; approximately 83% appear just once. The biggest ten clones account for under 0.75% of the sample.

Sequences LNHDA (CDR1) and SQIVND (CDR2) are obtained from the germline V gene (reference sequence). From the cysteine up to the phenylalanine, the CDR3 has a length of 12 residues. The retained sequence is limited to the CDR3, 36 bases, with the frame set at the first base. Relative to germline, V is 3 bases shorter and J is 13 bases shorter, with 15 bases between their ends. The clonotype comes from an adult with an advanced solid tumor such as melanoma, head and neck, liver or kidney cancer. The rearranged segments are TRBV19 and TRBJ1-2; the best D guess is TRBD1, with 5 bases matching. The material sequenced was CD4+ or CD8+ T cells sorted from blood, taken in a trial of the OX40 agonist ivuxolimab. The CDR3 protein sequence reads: CASSILGDFVTF. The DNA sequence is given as TGTGCCAGTAGTATCTTGGGGGATTTTGTCACCTTC. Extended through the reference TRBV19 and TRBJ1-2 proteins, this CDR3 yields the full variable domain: DGGITQSPKYLFRKEGQNVTLSCEQNLNHDAMYWYRQDPGQGLRLIYYSQIVNDFQKGDIAEGYSVSREKKESFPLTVTSAQKNPTAFYLCASSILGDFVTFGSGTRLTVV.